A single sample is the source of the 4 T cell receptor beta chains below, sequenced in a study of CD8 T cells in ankylosing spondylitis. Using its own MiXCR run on the 5' RACE reads, TCRdb lists one record per CDR3 protein. Of roughly 240,000 distinct CDR3 sequences listed, more than 25% were seen once; the top ten hold around 4.2%. Sequenced input: blood, either unsorted or a sorted T cell fraction (not recorded which). The receptors here all came from a male donor with ankylosing spondylitis or in good health (not recorded which).

This sequence joins TRBV7-6 and TRBJ2-7; TRBD2 matches 10 bases. CDR3 length equals 15 residues. CDR1 and CDR2 (germline): SGHVS, FNYEAQ. Trimming took 0 bases from V and 5 from J; bases not matched to a gene: 4. The CDR3 DNA follows: TGTGCCAGCAGCTTAGCGGCTAGCGGGGGCCACGAGCAGTACTTC. It codes for CASSLAASGGHEQYF.

This clonotype has just a few counts. The chain links TRBV20-1 to TRBJ2-1; 11 nucleotides match TRBD2. The CDR3 is 18 residues long. V was clipped by 2 bases and J by 9 bases; unmatched bases: 18. Germline-derived CDR1 and CDR2 are DFQATT and SNEGSKA (reference sequence). The CDR3 spells CSARSPGASGGMGGEQFF. The CDR3 nucleotides read TGCAGTGCTAGATCCCCTGGGGCTAGCGGGGGGATGGGCGGTGAGCAGTTCTTC.

The rearrangement links TRBV9 to TRBJ2-2; 10 bases match TRBD1. J was trimmed by 3 bases and V by 0 bases; bases with no gene match: 5. Germline CDR1 is SGDLS and CDR2 is YYNGEE. This CDR3 is built from 17 residues. This chain's CDR3 is CASSVGTGGIDTGELFF. The CDR3, as DNA: TGTGCCAGCAGCGTAGGGACAGGGGGAATTGACACCGGGGAGCTGTTTTTT.

This clonotype showed up just a few times. The gene calls are TRBV5-5 and TRBJ1-3; D perhaps matches TRBD1 (5 bases). Per germline, CDR1 SGHKS and CDR2 YYEKEE (reference sequence). Trimming cost V 4 bases and J 8 bases, with 19 bases left between them. The CDR3 totals 15 residues. CDR3 amino acids: CASSLDGARGDTIYF. For the CDR3, the DNA is TGTGCCAGCAGCCTCGACGGTGCCAGAGGGGACACCATATATTTT.